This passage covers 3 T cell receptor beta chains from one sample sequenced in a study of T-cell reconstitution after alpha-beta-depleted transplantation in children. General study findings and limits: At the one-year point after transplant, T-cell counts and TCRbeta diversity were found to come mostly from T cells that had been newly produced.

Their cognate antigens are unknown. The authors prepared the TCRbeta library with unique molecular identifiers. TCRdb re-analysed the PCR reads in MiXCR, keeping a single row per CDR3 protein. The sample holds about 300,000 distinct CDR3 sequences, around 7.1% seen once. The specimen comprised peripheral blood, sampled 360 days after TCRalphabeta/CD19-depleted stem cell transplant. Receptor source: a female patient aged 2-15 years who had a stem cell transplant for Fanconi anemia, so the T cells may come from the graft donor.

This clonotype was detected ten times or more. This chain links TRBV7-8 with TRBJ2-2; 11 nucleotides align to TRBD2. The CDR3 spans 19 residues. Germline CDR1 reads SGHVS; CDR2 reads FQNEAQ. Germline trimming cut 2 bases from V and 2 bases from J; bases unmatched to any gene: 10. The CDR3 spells CASSLKERLAGGNTGELFF. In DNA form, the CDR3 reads TGTGCCAGCAGCTTAAAGGAGAGGCTAGCGGGGGGTAACACCGGGGAGCTGTTTTTT.

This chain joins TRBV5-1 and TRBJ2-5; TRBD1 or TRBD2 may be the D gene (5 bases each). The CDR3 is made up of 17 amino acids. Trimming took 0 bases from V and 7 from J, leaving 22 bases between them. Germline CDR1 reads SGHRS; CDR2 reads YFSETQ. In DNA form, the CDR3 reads TGCGCCAGCAGCTTGGCGGGGCGGACCTTCGGAGCCCGGACCCAGTACTTC. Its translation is CASSLAGRTFGARTQYF.

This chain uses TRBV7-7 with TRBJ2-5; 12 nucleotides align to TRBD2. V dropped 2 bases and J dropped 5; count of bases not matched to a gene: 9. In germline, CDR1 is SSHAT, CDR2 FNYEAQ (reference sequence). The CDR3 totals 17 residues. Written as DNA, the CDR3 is TGTGCCAGCAGCTTACCTTTGACTAGCGGGGGTCAGGAGACCCAGTACTTC. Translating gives CASSLPLTSGGQETQYF.